The entry below gives a single T cell receptor (beta chain) sequence along with its context. This receptor's antigen is unknown. No base quality values were provided; no much bigger clone lies one nucleotide off. CDR1 and CDR2, looked up from the germline V gene (reference sequence), are WNHNN and SYGVQD. Trimming leaves V shorter by 3 bases and J shorter by 3 bases, with the junction holding 5 bases beyond the gene matches. The CDR3 has 14 amino acids, counting the end cysteine and phenylalanine. Here the CDR3 DNA is all that survives: 42 bases in frame from base 1. TCRbeta CDR3 regions were amplified from genomic DNA using the immunoSEQ Assay, a bias-controlled multiplex PCR. The original pipeline was this. The number of nucleated cells in each sample was estimated by amplification of reference gene primers within the assay. To quantify the absolute abundance of each unique TCRbeta CDR3 rearrangement, sequence reads were collapsed and filtered. For each sample, productive Simpson clonality was calculated as the square root of Simpson's diversity index over productive rearrangements. In TCRdb, the immuneACCESS table is reduced to in-frame sequences with V and J assigned. These tables do not hold every clone; where another copy was compared, an unresolved V gene accounts for under half, and the others remain unexplained. V and J calls and clone size are given by that table; D and trimming were obtained from the DNA. The sample contains fewer than 500,000 clones, 81% of them found a single time. The top ten clones comprise around 1.1% of the sample.

This record belongs to a study of blood T cell repertoires in COVID-19 (dated by TCRdb to about 2020). Study-level background: Samples covering the acute and convalescent phases of COVID-19 were provided by collaborators in the United States, Italy and Spain. The material from the prospective study consisted of cDNA or gDNA derived from T cells, B-cell-depleted T cells, or PBMCs. The dataset comprised deeply sampled blood TCRbeta repertoires from subjects exposed to, actively infected with, or recovered from COVID-19. The repertoires were made available in a free public database intended to serve as a resource for research on the immune response to SARS-CoV-2. The samples were drawn from the first 160 participants of the ongoing ImmuneRACE study and from about 1,200 subjects provided by 6 global collaborators. Nearly every sample came with metadata listing a de-identified subject ID, COVID-19 status, age in years and sex. Where available, HLA class I and class II types were obtained from metadata supplied by the sample provider rather than from assay-based typing. Study-level results and caveats: How much clinical and demographic metadata was included differed by source and by participant, and the metadata was provided uncurated.

Collaborating institutions collected whole blood in K2EDTA tubes following their own protocols. Collaborator samples were shipped for TCRbeta analysis as frozen whole blood, isolated PBMCs, or DNA extracted from either sample type. Sequencing used peripheral blood. This chain joins TRBV10-1 to TRBJ2-7; TRBD1 lines up with 7 middle nucleotides. This receptor was obtained from a human donor with acute or convalescent COVID-19. The donor label of this sample is uncertain. The CDR3 corresponds to CASSDETGIYEQYF. The DNA reads TGCGCCAGCAGTGACGAGACAGGGATCTACGAGCAGTACTTC.